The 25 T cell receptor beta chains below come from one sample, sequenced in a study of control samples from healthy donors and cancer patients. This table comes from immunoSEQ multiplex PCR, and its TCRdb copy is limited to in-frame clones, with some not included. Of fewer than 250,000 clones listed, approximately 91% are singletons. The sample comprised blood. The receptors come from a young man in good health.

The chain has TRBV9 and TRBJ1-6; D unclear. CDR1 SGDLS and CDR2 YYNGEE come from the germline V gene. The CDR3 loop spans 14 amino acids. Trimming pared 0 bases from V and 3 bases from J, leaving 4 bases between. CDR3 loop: CASSVDSYNSPLHF. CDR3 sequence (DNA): TGTGCCAGCAGCGTAGACAGCTATAATTCACCCCTCCACTTT.

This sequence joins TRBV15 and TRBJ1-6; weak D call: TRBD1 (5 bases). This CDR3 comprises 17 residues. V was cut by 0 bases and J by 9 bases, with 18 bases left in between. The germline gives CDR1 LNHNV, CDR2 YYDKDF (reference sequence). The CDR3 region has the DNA TGTGCCACCAGCAGAGATGGCTCAGGGTTTGTGGGTTCACCCCTCCACTTT. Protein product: CATSRDGSGFVGSPLHF.

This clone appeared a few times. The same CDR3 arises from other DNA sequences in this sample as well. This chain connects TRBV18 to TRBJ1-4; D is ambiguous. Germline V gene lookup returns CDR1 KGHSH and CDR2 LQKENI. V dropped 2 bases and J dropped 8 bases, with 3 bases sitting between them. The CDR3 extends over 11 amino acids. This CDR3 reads CASSPGEKLFF. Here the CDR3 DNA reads TGTGCCAGCTCACCAGGAGAAAAACTGTTTTTT.

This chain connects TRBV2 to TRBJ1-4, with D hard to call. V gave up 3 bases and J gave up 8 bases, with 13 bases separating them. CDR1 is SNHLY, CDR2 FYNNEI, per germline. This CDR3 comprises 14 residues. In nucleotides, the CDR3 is TGTGCCAGCAGTGAGGCCGGGGTGGGAGAAAAACTGTTTTTT. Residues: CASSEAGVGEKLFF.

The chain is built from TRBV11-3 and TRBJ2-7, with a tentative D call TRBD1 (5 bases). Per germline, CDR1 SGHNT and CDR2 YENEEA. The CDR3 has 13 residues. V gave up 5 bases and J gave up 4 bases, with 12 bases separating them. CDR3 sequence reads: CASSAGHRYEQYF. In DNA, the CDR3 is TGTGCCAGCAGCGCCGGACACCGTTACGAGCAGTACTTC. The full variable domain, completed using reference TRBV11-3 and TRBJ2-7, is EAGVVQSPRYKIIEKKQPVAFWCNPISGHNTLYWYLQNLGQGPELLIRYENEEAVDDSQLPKDRFSAERLKGVDSTLKIQPAELGDSAVYLCASSAGHRYEQYFGPGTRLTVT.

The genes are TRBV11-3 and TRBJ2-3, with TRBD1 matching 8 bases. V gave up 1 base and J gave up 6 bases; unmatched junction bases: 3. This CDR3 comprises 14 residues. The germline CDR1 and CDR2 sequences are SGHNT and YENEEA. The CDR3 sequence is CASSLGQGMDTQYF. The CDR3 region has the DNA TGTGCCAGCAGCTTAGGACAGGGGATGGATACGCAGTATTTT.

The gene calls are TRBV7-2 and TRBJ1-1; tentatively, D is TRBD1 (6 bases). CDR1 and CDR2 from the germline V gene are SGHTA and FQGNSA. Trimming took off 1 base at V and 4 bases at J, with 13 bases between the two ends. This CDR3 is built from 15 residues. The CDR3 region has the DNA TGTGCCAGCAGCTTAGTTGCAGGGGACGCCACTGAAGCTTTCTTT. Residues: CASSLVAGDATEAFF.

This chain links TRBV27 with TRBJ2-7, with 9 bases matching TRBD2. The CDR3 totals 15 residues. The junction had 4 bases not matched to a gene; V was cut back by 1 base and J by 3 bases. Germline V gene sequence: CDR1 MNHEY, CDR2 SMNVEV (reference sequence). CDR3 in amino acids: CASSLLASGNYEQYF. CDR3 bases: TGTGCCAGCAGTTTATTAGCTAGCGGGAACTACGAGCAGTACTTC.

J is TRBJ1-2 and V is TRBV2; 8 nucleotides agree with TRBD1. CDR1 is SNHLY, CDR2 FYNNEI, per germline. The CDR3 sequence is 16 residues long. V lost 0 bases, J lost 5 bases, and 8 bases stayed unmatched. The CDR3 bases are TGTGCCAGCAGTGAAGCGGGGGGAGGGACAGGATATGGCTACACCTTC. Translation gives CASSEAGGGTGYGYTF.

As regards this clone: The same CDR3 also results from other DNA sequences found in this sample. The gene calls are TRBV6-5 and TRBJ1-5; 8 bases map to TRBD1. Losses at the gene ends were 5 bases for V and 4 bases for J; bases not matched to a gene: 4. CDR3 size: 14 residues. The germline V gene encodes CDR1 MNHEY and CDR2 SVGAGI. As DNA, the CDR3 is TGTGCCAGCAGTCAGGGGGCGAGTAATCAGCCCCAGCATTTT. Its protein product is CASSQGASNQPQHF.

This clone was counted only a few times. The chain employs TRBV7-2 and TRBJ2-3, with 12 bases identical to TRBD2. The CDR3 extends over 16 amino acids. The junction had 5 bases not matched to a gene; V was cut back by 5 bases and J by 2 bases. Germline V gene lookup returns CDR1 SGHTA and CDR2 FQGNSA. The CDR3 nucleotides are TGTGCCAGCAGCCCCAGACTAGCGGGGGCCACAGATACGCAGTATTTT. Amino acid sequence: CASSPRLAGATDTQYF.

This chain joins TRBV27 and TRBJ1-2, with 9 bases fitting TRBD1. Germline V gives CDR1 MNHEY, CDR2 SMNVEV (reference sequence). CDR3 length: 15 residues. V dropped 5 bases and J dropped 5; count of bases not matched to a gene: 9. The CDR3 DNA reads TGTGCCAGCAGTAGAGGGACAGGGAGACGGTATGGCTACACCTTC. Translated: CASSRGTGRRYGYTF.

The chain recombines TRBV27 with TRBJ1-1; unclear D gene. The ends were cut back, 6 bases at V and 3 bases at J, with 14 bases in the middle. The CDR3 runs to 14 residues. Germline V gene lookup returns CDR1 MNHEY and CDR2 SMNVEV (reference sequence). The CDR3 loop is CASRPWTHHTEAFF. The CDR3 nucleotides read TGTGCCAGCAGACCATGGACCCATCACACTGAAGCTTTCTTT.

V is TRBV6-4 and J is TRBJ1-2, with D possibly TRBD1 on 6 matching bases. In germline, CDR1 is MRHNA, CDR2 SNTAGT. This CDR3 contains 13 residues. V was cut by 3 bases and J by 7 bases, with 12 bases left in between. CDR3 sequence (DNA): TGTGCCAGCAGTGAACAGGGCTTAGGTGGCTACACCTTC. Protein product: CASSEQGLGGYTF.

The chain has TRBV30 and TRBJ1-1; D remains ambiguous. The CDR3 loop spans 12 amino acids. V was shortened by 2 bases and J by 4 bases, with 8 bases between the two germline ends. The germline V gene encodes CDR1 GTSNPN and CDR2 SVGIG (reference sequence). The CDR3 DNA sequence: TGTGCCTGGAGTCTGGTGGGCACTGAAGCTTTCTTT. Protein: CAWSLVGTEAFF. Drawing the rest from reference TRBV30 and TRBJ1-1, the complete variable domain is SQTIHQWPATLVQPVGSPLSLECTVEGTSNPNLYWYRQAAGRGLQLLFYSVGIGQISSEVPQNLSASRPQDRQFILSSKKLLLSDSGFYLCAWSLVGTEAFFGQGTRLTVV.

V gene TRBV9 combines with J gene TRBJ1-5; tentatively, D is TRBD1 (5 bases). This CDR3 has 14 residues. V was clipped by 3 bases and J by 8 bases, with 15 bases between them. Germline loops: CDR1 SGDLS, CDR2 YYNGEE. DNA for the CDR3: TGTGCCAGCAGCGCCGCGGGGGGTAGGAAGCCCCAGCATTTT. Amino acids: CASSAAGGRKPQHF.

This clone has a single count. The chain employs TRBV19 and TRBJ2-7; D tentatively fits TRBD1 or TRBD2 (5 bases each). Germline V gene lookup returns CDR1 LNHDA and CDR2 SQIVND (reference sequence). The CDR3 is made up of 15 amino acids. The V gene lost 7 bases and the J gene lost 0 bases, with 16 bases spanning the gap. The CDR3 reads CASTRTGLLSYEQYF. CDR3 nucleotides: TGTGCCAGTACCCGTACGGGGCTACTCTCCTACGAGCAGTACTTC.

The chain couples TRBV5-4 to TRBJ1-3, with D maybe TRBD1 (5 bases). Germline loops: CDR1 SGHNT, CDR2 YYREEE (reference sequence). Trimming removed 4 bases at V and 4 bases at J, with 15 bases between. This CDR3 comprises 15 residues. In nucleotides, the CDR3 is TGTGCCAGCAGCCGCGCCGGCGGGGGGGGAAACACCATATATTTT. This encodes CASSRAGGGGNTIYF.

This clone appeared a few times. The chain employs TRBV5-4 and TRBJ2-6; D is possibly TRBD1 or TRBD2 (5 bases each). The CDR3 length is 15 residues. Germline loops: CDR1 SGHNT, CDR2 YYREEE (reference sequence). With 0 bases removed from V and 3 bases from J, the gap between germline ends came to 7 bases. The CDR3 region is CASSLGGFGANVLTF. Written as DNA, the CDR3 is TGTGCCAGCAGCTTGGGGGGGTTTGGGGCCAACGTCCTGACTTTC.

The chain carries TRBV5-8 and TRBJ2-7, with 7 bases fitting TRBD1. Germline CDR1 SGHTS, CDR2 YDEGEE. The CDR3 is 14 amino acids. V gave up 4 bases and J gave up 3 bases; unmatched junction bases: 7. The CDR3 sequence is CASSSGQAYYEQYF. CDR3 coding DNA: TGTGCCAGCAGCAGCGGACAGGCGTACTACGAGCAGTACTTC.

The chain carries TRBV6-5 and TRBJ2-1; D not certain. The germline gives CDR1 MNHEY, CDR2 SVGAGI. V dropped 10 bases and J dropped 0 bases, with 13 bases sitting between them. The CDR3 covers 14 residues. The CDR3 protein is CATLGGFSYNEQFF. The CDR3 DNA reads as TGTGCCACCCTAGGTGGATTCTCCTACAATGAGCAGTTCTTC.

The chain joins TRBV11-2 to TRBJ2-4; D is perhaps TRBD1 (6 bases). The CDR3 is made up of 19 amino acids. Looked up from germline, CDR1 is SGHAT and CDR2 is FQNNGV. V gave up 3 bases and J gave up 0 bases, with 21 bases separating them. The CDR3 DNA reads TGTGCCAGCAGCTTGAGGCCCCCAACAGGGTTGCTAGCCAAAAACATTCAGTACTTC. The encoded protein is CASSLRPPTGLLAKNIQYF. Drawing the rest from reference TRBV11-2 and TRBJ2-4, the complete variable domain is EAGVAQSPRYKIIEKRQSVAFWCNPISGHATLYWYQQILGQGPKLLIQFQNNGVVDDSQLPKDRFSAERLKGVDSTLKIQPAKLEDSAVYLCASSLRPPTGLLAKNIQYFGAGTRLSVL.

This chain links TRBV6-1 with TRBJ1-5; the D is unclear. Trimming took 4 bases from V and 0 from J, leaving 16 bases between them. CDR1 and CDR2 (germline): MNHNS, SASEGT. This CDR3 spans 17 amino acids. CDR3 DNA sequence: TGTGCCAGCAGTGTGACTAGACTGGGATATAGCAATCAGCCCCAGCATTTT. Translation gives CASSVTRLGYSNQPQHF.

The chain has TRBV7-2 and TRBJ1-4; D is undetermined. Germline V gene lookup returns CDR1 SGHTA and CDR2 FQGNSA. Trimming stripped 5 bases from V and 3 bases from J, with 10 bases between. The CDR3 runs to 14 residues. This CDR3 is CASSLNGANEKLFF. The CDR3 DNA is TGTGCCAGCAGCCTGAATGGGGCTAATGAAAAACTGTTTTTT.

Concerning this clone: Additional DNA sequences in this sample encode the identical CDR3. CDR3 bases: TGTGCCAGCAGCGTTAGCGGCGGGGGCACAGATACGCAGTATTTT. Its protein is CASSVSGGGTDTQYF. The J gene is TRBJ2-3, the V gene TRBV9, with D maybe TRBD2 (6 bases). Trimming took off 2 bases at V and 1 base at J, with 11 bases between the two ends. CDR1 SGDLS and CDR2 YYNGEE come from the germline V gene. This CDR3 is built from 15 residues. Drawing the rest from reference TRBV9 and TRBJ2-3, the complete variable domain is DSGVTQTPKHLITATGQRVTLRCSPRSGDLSVYWYQQSLDQGLQFLIQYYNGEERAKGNILERFSAQQFPDLHSELNLSSLELGDSALYFCASSVSGGGTDTQYFGPGTRLTVL.